Listed below are T cell receptor beta chains from one sample, sequenced in a study of blood T cells in healthy people across ages. A single record per CDR3 protein comes from TCRdb applying MiXCR to the 5' RACE reads. The table lists approximately 1.5 million distinct CDR3 sequences, 35% to 45% of them singletons. Sequenced sample: blood. Source of these receptors: a woman in her late teens or twenties in good health. CDR3s include the opening cysteine and the closing phenylalanine or tryptophan. The D gene is left open where the match is weak. Clone size is shown for a subset of rows, as once, few, many or a class of expanded clone.

d_gene,j_gene,v_gene,abundance,CDR3aa,CDR3nt
TRBD2,TRBJ2-3,TRBV9,NA,CASSSPYGRATDTQYF,TGTGCCAGCAGCTCCCCGTACGGGAGGGCCACAGATACGCAGTATTTT
NA,TRBJ2-7,TRBV10-3,NA,CAISESDRSRAEQYF,TGTGCCATCAGTGAGTCGGATAGGAGTCGGGCCGAGCAGTACTTC
NA,TRBJ1-5,TRBV6-1,few,CASQYLTPNQPQHF,TGTGCCAGCCAGTACTTAACCCCCAACCAGCCCCAGCATTTT
NA,TRBJ1-2,TRBV20-1,NA,CSARVGGSNGYTF,TGCAGTGCTAGAGTGGGGGGGAGTAACGGCTACACCTTC
TRBD1,TRBJ1-2,TRBV9,few,CATGQGITGDYGYTF,TGTGCCACCGGACAGGGTATCACGGGGGACTATGGCTACACCTTC
NA,TRBJ2-6,TRBV7-9,many,CASSHKTGSAGANVLTF,TGTGCCAGCAGCCACAAAACAGGGTCGGCTGGGGCCAACGTCCTGACTTTC
NA,TRBJ2-1,TRBV5-1,NA,CASSLGPGSSYNEQFF,TGCGCCAGCAGCTTGGGGCCGGGAAGCTCCTACAATGAGCAGTTCTTC
NA,TRBJ1-4,TRBV24-1,NA,CATRDGPNEKLFF,TGTGCCACCAGGGACGGTCCTAATGAAAAACTGTTTTTT
NA,TRBJ2-7,TRBV7-2,NA,CASSLEVKRAYEQYF,TGTGCCAGCAGCTTAGAAGTTAAACGGGCCTACGAGCAGTACTTC
NA,TRBJ2-4,TRBV6-2/TRBV6-3,NA,CAARGRNDGNIQYF,TGTGCCGCCCGAGGGCGTAATGACGGAAACATTCAGTACTTC
TRBD1,TRBJ2-5,TRBV27,NA,CASSGTEETQYF,TGTGCCAGCAGCGGGACAGAAGAGACCCAGTACTTC
NA,TRBJ1-1,TRBV7-6,NA,CASSLDQGNTEAFF,TGTGCCAGCAGCTTAGATCAGGGAAACACTGAAGCTTTCTTT
TRBD1,TRBJ1-2,TRBV7-9,few,CASRHRTGPGYGYTF,TGTGCCAGCAGACACCGGACAGGGCCTGGATATGGCTACACCTTC
NA,TRBJ2-7,TRBV30,NA,CAWKARGLDEQYF,TGTGCCTGGAAGGCAAGGGGCCTGGACGAGCAGTACTTC
NA,TRBJ2-7,TRBV7-2,NA,CASSPNGAEQYF,TGTGCCAGCAGCCCCAACGGGGCCGAGCAGTACTTC
NA,TRBJ2-5,TRBV25-1,NA,CASSALRIEQETQYF,TGTGCCAGCAGTGCCCTTAGAATAGAACAAGAGACTCAGTACTTC
TRBD1,TRBJ2-7,TRBV6-6,few,CASRKTGAPTHEQYF,TGTGCCAGCAGGAAGACAGGGGCCCCCACCCACGAGCAGTACTTC
TRBD1,TRBJ2-5,TRBV29-1,NA,CSVYRGETQYF,TGCAGCGTTTACAGGGGGGAGACCCAGTACTTC
NA,TRBJ2-7,TRBV29-1,few,CSVVVQTYEQYF,TGCAGCGTGGTGGTCCAGACCTACGAGCAGTACTTC
NA,TRBJ2-4,TRBV2,NA,CASTAPGDLPGGHEQYF,TGTGCCAGCACCGCCCCGGGAGATCTACCAGGTGGCCATGAGCAGTACTTC
TRBD2,TRBJ2-3,TRBV20-1,NA,CSALTSGGPADTQYF,TGCAGTGCATTAACTAGCGGGGGGCCGGCAGATACGCAGTATTTT
NA,TRBJ2-3,TRBV2,NA,CASSDTGLADTQYF,TGTGCCAGCAGTGATACAGGGTTGGCCGATACGCAGTATTTT
TRBD2,TRBJ2-1,TRBV9,NA,CASSVEGVLAGVNEQFF,TGTGCCAGCAGCGTAGAAGGTGTCCTAGCGGGAGTCAATGAGCAGTTCTTC
NA,TRBJ2-7,TRBV20-1,NA,CSATSLQVAYNEQYF,TGCAGTGCTACTTCCCTACAGGTGGCCTACAATGAGCAGTACTTC
NA,TRBJ2-4,TRBV12-3/TRBV12-4,few,CASSLSPLRALAKNIQYF,TGTGCCAGCAGTTTATCCCCTCTCAGGGCCCTAGCCAAAAACATTCAGTACTTC